The text below deals with one T cell receptor beta chain. The assay was immunoSEQ multiplex PCR, and TCRdb's table has in-frame clones only and misses some. In the table there are 85,000 to 100,000 clones, more than 90% of which are singletons. This sample is drawn from a study of T cell responses to AZD1222 COVID-19 vaccine. V shed 5 bases, J shed 2 bases, and the junction held 10 bases outside the gene matches. In germline, CDR1 is SEHNR, CDR2 FQNEAQ (reference sequence). This CDR3 spans 16 amino acids. The starting material was peripheral blood, obtained on day 0 of AZD1222 vaccination. This TCR derives from an adult in good health. This chain joins TRBV7-9 and TRBJ2-3; 7 bases match TRBD1. The CDR3 DNA sequence: TGTGCCAGCAGCCGACTGACAGGGTCTTTCACAGATACGCAGTATTTT. Translation: CASSRLTGSFTDTQYF.